This TCR beta chain was sequenced during a study of blood T cell repertoires in COVID-19. Study information: The United States, Italy and Spain were the sources of the acute and convalescent COVID-19 samples. In each case, the material was cDNA or gDNA derived from T cells, B-cell-depleted T cells, or PBMCs.

The CDR3 spans 14 residues. Losses at the gene ends were 5 bases for V and 4 bases for J; bases not matched to a gene: 4. The germline V gene encodes CDR1 ENHRY and CDR2 SYGVKD. Under the authors' procedure: Amplification from reference gene primers served as the basis for estimated nucleated cell counts. The table came from immunoSEQ multiplex PCR; TCRdb's copy has only in-frame clones and leaves some out. V, J and clone size are taken as reported in that table, and D and trimming were inferred from the DNA itself. Here the sample spans some 140,000 clones, 84% being singletons. The chain recombines TRBV10-3 with TRBJ1-3, with TRBD1 identical over 8 bases. This sequence was found in a human donor in a cohort sampled during active COVID-19. Specimen: peripheral blood. The CDR3 is CAISNDRGGNTIYF. CDR3 DNA: TGTGCCATCAGTAACGACAGGGGAGGAAACACCATATATTTT.